This paragraph reports one T cell receptor (beta chain). Trimming removed 6 bases from V and 6 bases from J; junction bases left unmatched: 6. The CDR3 contains 13 residues. Germline V gene lookup returns CDR1 MDHEN and CDR2 SYDVKM. Sequencing used immunoSEQ multiplex PCR; TCRdb keeps in-frame clones, though not all of them. The sample records under 200,000 clones, 86% being singletons. This specimen belongs to a study of blood T cell repertoires in COVID-19. Sequenced: PBMCs or T cells enriched from blood (not recorded which). This TCR was sampled from a man aged 40-50 years with acute COVID-19. The chain carries TRBV28 and TRBJ2-7; 9 nucleotides line up with TRBD2. CDR3 nucleotides: TGTGCCAGCAGCCGGGGACTAGCAGGCGAGCAGTACTTC. Residues: CASSRGLAGEQYF.